The rows below give T cell receptor beta chains drawn from one sample of a study of blood T cell repertoires in COVID-19. Repertoires were generated with immunoSEQ multiplex PCR, while TCRdb's copy carries only in-frame clones and drops some. Of some 50,000 clones listed, around 76% are singletons. The source material was peripheral blood. These receptor sequences come from a human donor in a cohort sampled during active COVID-19. The CDR3 runs from the conserved cysteine through the conserved F or W. Fields, in order: D gene, clone size, J gene, V gene, CDR3 DNA, CDR3 protein. A D gene is named only where the DNA matches it firmly. Some rows mark clone size as missing; the rest say once, few, many or name a class of expanded clone.

d_gene: .
abundance: once
j_gene: TRBJ1-1
v_gene: TRBV24-1
CDR3nt: TGTGCCCTTAGACTTCCAGGGGTTCACACTGAAGCTTTCTTT
CDR3aa: CALRLPGVHTEAFF

d_gene: TRBD1
abundance: .
j_gene: TRBJ1-3
v_gene: TRBV28
CDR3nt: TGTGCCAGCAGCCCCCAGACAGGGACCAACACCATATATTTT
CDR3aa: CASSPQTGTNTIYF

d_gene: TRBD2
abundance: .
j_gene: TRBJ2-7
v_gene: TRBV28
CDR3nt: TGTGCCAGCAGCCGGGGACTAGCGGACTACGAGCAGTACTTC
CDR3aa: CASSRGLADYEQYF

d_gene: .
abundance: .
j_gene: TRBJ2-7
v_gene: TRBV19
CDR3nt: TGTGCCAGTAGTAACTACTACGAGCAGTACTTC
CDR3aa: CASSNYYEQYF

d_gene: .
abundance: few
j_gene: TRBJ2-7
v_gene: TRBV5-6
CDR3nt: TGTGCCAGCAGCTTGTCTTTCGGGGACTACGAGCAGTACTTC
CDR3aa: CASSLSFGDYEQYF

d_gene: TRBD1
abundance: .
j_gene: TRBJ1-6
v_gene: TRBV6-1
CDR3nt: TGTGCCAGCAGTGAAGCCTTATACGAGGAGACAGGGCCCCTCCACTTT
CDR3aa: CASSEALYEETGPLHF

d_gene: TRBD1
abundance: .
j_gene: TRBJ2-7
v_gene: TRBV30
CDR3nt: TGTGCCTGGAGTCACCGAGGGGAGTTAGGGACAGCCACTCTCTACGAGCAGTACTTC
CDR3aa: CAWSHRGELGTATLYEQYF

d_gene: .
abundance: once
j_gene: TRBJ2-2
v_gene: TRBV4-1
CDR3nt: TGCGCCAGCAGCCAAGGGATCAGGGGCCGGGGCACCGGGGAGCTGTTTTTT
CDR3aa: CASSQGIRGRGTGELFF

d_gene: TRBD2
abundance: .
j_gene: TRBJ2-7
v_gene: TRBV13
CDR3nt: TGTGCCAGCAGCTTAGGCGGGAGGCCCTGGGAGCAGTACTTC
CDR3aa: CASSLGGRPWEQYF

d_gene: .
abundance: .
j_gene: TRBJ2-7
v_gene: TRBV19
CDR3nt: TGTGCCAGTAGTAGCCGCGCCCCCTCCTACGAGCAGTACTTC
CDR3aa: CASSSRAPSYEQYF

d_gene: .
abundance: .
j_gene: TRBJ1-4
v_gene: TRBV9
CDR3nt: TGTGCCAGCAGCGCTGGCAGGGGAGCGAGTGAAAAACTGTTTTTT
CDR3aa: CASSAGRGASEKLFF

d_gene: TRBD1
abundance: .
j_gene: TRBJ2-3
v_gene: TRBV5-5
CDR3nt: TGTGCCAGCAGCTTGGACAGGGGCTTTGACACAGATACGCAGTATTTT
CDR3aa: CASSLDRGFDTDTQYF

d_gene: .
abundance: .
j_gene: TRBJ1-3
v_gene: TRBV6-6
CDR3nt: TGTGCCAGCACAATCGGAAACACCATATATTTT
CDR3aa: CASTIGNTIYF

d_gene: TRBD1
abundance: .
j_gene: TRBJ2-7
v_gene: TRBV10-3
CDR3nt: TGTGCCATCAGTAAGGGACAGGACAGCTCCTACGAGCAGTACTTC
CDR3aa: CAISKGQDSSYEQYF

d_gene: .
abundance: .
j_gene: TRBJ2-5
v_gene: TRBV5-6
CDR3nt: TGTGCCAGCAGCTTCATGAGTTCACAAGAGACCCAGTACTTC
CDR3aa: CASSFMSSQETQYF

d_gene: .
abundance: few
j_gene: TRBJ1-1
v_gene: TRBV7-9
CDR3nt: TGTGCCAGCAGCTTAGTCGGGGAAGCGTATGAAGCTTTCTTT
CDR3aa: CASSLVGEAYEAFF

d_gene: .
abundance: .
j_gene: TRBJ2-6
v_gene: TRBV28
CDR3nt: TGTGCCAGCAGTGCTCAAGCGGCAGTTCACTCTGGGGCCAACGTCCTGACTTTC
CDR3aa: CASSAQAAVHSGANVLTF

d_gene: .
abundance: .
j_gene: TRBJ2-1
v_gene: TRBV4-2
CDR3nt: TGTGCCAGCAGCCAAGATCAGCGGAATGAGCAGTTCTTC
CDR3aa: CASSQDQRNEQFF

d_gene: .
abundance: .
j_gene: TRBJ2-7
v_gene: TRBV18
CDR3nt: TGTGCCAGCTCACCAGGCCCGAAACCCTACGAGCAGTACTTC
CDR3aa: CASSPGPKPYEQYF

d_gene: .
abundance: .
j_gene: TRBJ1-5
v_gene: TRBV5-5
CDR3nt: TGTGCCAGCAGCTTATACAGGGCCCAGCCCCAGCATTTT
CDR3aa: CASSLYRAQPQHF

d_gene: .
abundance: .
j_gene: TRBJ1-3
v_gene: TRBV5-4
CDR3nt: TGTGCCAGCAGCTTATCAGGGGTAACTGGAAACACCATATATTTT
CDR3aa: CASSLSGVTGNTIYF

d_gene: .
abundance: .
j_gene: TRBJ1-5
v_gene: TRBV28
CDR3nt: TGTGCCAGCAGTTTGGTGACAAATCAGCCCCAGCATTTT
CDR3aa: CASSLVTNQPQHF

d_gene: TRBD1
abundance: .
j_gene: TRBJ2-2
v_gene: TRBV19
CDR3nt: TGTGCCAGTAGCCCGGGACAGGGGGCGTCGGAAAAGGCCGGGGAGCTGTTTTTT
CDR3aa: CASSPGQGASEKAGELFF

d_gene: TRBD2
abundance: .
j_gene: TRBJ2-7
v_gene: TRBV5-1
CDR3nt: TGCGCCAGCAGCCAAAGGACTAGCGGGAGATCCTACGAGCAGTACTTC
CDR3aa: CASSQRTSGRSYEQYF

d_gene: TRBD1
abundance: .
j_gene: TRBJ2-3
v_gene: TRBV9
CDR3nt: TGTGCCAGCAGCAGACCGGACAGGAGTCGTGCAGATACGCAGTATTTT
CDR3aa: CASSRPDRSRADTQYF